This T cell receptor (beta chain) was sequenced during a study of identical twins. Healthy Caucasians supplied all donations. The CDR3 loop spans 16 amino acids. V lost 2 bases to trimming and J lost 0 bases, with 14 bases between them. The germline CDR1 and CDR2 sequences are DFQATT and SNEGSKA (reference sequence). The authors used template switching to add a universal primer site and gave cDNA unique molecular identifiers. TCRdb analysed the 5' RACE reads with MiXCR anew, one entry per CDR3 protein. Here the sample spans approximately 1.8 million distinct CDR3 sequences, 32% being singletons. Overall study findings and caveats: In cord blood, abundant beta clonotypes had fewer insertions; memory showed no trend. Out-of-frame alpha sequences shared between twins exhibited an excess of low generation probability.

Regarding this clonotype: Its target is not known.

This receptor was taken from a newborn girl in good health. Input material: cord blood. This chain connects TRBV20-1 to TRBJ2-1; D remains ambiguous. The CDR3 bases are TGCAGTGCTAGAAACATAGCTCCGAGCTCCTACAATGAGCAGTTCTTC. Residues: CSARNIAPSSYNEQFF.